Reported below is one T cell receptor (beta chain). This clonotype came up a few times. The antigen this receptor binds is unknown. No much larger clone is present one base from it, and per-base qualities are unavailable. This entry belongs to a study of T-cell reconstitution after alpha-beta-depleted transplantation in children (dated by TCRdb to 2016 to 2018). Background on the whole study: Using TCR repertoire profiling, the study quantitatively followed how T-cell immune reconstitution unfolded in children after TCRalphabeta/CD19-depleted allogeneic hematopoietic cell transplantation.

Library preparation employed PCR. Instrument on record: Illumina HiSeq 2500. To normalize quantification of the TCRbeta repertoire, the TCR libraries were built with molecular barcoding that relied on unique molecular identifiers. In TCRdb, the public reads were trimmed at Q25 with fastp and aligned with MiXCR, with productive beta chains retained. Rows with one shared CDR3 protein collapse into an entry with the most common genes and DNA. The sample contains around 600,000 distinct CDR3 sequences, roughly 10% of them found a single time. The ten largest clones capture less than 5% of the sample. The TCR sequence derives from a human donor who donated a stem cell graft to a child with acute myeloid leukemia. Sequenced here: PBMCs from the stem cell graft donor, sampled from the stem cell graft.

DNA sequence: TGCAGTGCGAGGACCGGCACCGGGGAGCTGTTTTTT. Translated, this is CSARTGTGELFF. The chain joins TRBV20-1 to TRBJ2-2; there is no confident call for the D gene. V is cut by 6 bases and J by 4 bases, and the space between the germline ends is 9 bases. CDR1 and CDR2 are drawn from the germline V gene (reference sequence): DFQATT, SNEGSKA. From its cysteine to its phenylalanine, the CDR3 spans 12 amino acids. Solely the CDR3 DNA is kept, with 36 bases framed from the first base.